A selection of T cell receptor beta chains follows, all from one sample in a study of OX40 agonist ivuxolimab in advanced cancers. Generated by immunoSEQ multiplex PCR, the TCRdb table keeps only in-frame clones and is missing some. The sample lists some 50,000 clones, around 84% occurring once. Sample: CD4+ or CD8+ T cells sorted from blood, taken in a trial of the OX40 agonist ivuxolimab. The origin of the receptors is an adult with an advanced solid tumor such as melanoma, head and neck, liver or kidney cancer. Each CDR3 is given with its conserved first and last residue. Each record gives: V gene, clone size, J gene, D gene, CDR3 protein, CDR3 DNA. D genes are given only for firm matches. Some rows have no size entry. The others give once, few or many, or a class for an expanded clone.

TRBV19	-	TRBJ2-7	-	CASSIPGHIYEQYF	TGTGCCAGTAGTATCCCTGGACACATCTACGAGCAGTACTTC
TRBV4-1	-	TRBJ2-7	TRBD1	CASSLGGQVGEQYF	TGCGCCAGCAGCCTCGGGGGACAGGTCGGCGAGCAGTACTTC
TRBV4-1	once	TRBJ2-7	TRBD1	CASSEQGAWVYEQYF	TGCGCCAGCAGCGAACAGGGGGCCTGGGTCTACGAGCAGTACTTC
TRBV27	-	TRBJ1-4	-	CASSLRGYNEKLFF	TGTGCCAGCAGTTTAAGGGGGTATAATGAAAAACTGTTTTTT
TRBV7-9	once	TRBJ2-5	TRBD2	CATLPKRGYPRETQYF	TGTGCCACCCTCCCAAAGCGGGGGTACCCCCGGGAGACCCAGTACTTC
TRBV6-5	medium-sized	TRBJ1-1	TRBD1	CASILLGTASEAFF	TGTGCCAGCATCCTGCTCGGGACAGCCTCAGAAGCTTTCTTT
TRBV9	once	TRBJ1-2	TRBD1	CASTPGAGQGGSDYGYTF	TGTGCCAGCACCCCTGGGGCGGGACAGGGGGGATCTGACTATGGCTACACCTTC
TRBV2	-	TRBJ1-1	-	CASFTGLEAFF	TGTGCCAGCTTCACGGGGCTTGAAGCTTTCTTT
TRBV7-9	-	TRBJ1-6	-	CASSQGLTYNSPLHF	TGTGCCAGCAGTCAGGGGCTCACCTATAATTCACCCCTCCACTTT
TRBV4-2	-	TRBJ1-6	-	CASSQRGGTANSPLHF	TGTGCCAGCAGCCAACGTGGTGGGACGGCAAATTCACCCCTCCACTTT